Included here is one T cell receptor beta chain sequence, with context. Its antigen is not identified. The PCR employed 60 Vbeta primers together with 13 Jbeta primers. Clones were read by immunoSEQ multiplex PCR, and TCRdb kept only the in-frame ones, dropping some. The table includes about 100,000 clones, around 80% detected once. Healthy bone marrow donors supplied every sample. The data were obtained in a study of cytomegalovirus exposure and HLA in healthy donors. Study observations and caveats: In most subjects, TCR beta sequences reportedly gave accurate predictions of HLA-A and HLA-B alleles.

Source material: PBMCs. The source of this sequence is a man aged 35 to 55 in good health and CMV-seropositive.

The DNA for the CDR3 is TGTGCCAGACCCTACTCCCGGGACACAAAAAAAAGGAACACTGAAGCTTTCTTT. Translating it yields CARPYSRDTKKRNTEAFF. The chain carries TRBV21-1 and TRBJ1-1; TRBD1, the table's D call, lacks a check against the DNA. TRBV21-1 is labeled a pseudogene. This CDR3 has 18 amino acids.